Below are 26 T cell receptor beta chains sequenced from a single sample in a study of radiation and T cells in renal cell carcinoma (dated by TCRdb to the early 2020s). Reading the label with the study, this specimen's time point is: blood 2 weeks post-SBRT. According to the study, the label for this sample's treatment or condition signals: 15 Gy SBRT to primary tumor, nephrectomy 4 weeks later. The library was prepared using the immunoSEQ multiplex PCR assay. In TCRdb, the immuneACCESS table is reduced to in-frame sequences with V and J assigned. These tables do not hold every clone; where another copy was compared, an unresolved V gene accounts for under half, and the others remain unexplained. Within this sample are some 130,000 clones, with more than 80% of them counted one time only. The ten most abundant clones make up 1.5% to 2% of the sample. The input for sequencing was blood, taken from a patient whose treatment included radiotherapy and nephrectomy. Receptors were obtained from a woman in her sixties with renal cell carcinoma.

This clone was detected a few times. V gene TRBV9 combines with J gene TRBJ2-2; 8 bases are shared with TRBD1. V lost 4 bases and J lost 0; bases outside the gene matches: 17. Germline values: CDR1 SGDLS, CDR2 YYNGEE. The CDR3 totals 20 residues. This CDR3 reads CASSLRQGPYYFANTGELFF. CDR3 coding DNA: TGTGCCAGCAGCCTACGACAGGGGCCGTACTATTTCGCGAACACCGGGGAGCTGTTTTTT.

This chain connects TRBV11-2 to TRBJ2-7; D unclear. With 5 bases removed from V and 2 bases from J, the gap between germline ends came to 7 bases. CDR1 is SGHAT and CDR2 is FQNNGV in the germline V gene. The CDR3 spans 12 residues. The CDR3 DNA is TGTGCCAGCAGCCTGAGCCCCTACGAGCAGTACTTC. Its protein product is CASSLSPYEQYF.

The chain joins TRBV29-1 to TRBJ2-3, with D perhaps assigned TRBD1 or TRBD2 (5 bases each). Trimming stripped 3 bases from V and 2 bases from J, with 15 bases between. This CDR3 has 15 residues. From germline, CDR1 is SQVTM and CDR2 ANQGSEA. Here the CDR3 DNA reads TGCAGCGTTGATTCCACAGGAGGATTCACAGATACGCAGTATTTT. Translating gives CSVDSTGGFTDTQYF.

The chain employs TRBV9 and TRBJ1-1, with TRBD1 matching 7 bases. Germline assignment: CDR1 SGDLS and CDR2 YYNGEE. V lost 3 bases, J lost 7 bases, and 12 bases stayed unmatched. CDR3 size: 15 residues. The CDR3 loop reads CASSATGVAGGEAFF. In DNA, the CDR3 is TGTGCCAGCAGCGCTACAGGGGTTGCGGGGGGTGAAGCTTTCTTT.

The J gene is TRBJ2-5, the V gene TRBV19; TRBD2 agrees at 15 bases. The length of the CDR3 is 17 residues. V gave up 5 bases and J gave up 5 bases; unmatched junction bases: 9. Germline V gives CDR1 LNHDA, CDR2 SQIVND (reference sequence). CDR3 coding DNA: TGTGCCAGTAGTGTGGGACTAGCGGGGGGATCCGCGGAGACCCAGTACTTC. This gives the protein CASSVGLAGGSAETQYF.

This chain links TRBV16 with TRBJ2-3; D may be TRBD1 (5 bases). V was trimmed by 0 bases and J by 2 bases, leaving 9 bases between them. CDR3 length: 15 residues. Germline CDR1 KGHSY, CDR2 FQNENV. CDR3 sequence (DNA): TGTGCCAGCAGCCAATCGGGGCTGTCCACAGATACGCAGTATTTT. This codes for CASSQSGLSTDTQYF.

This clone occurred once. The chain has TRBV6-1 and TRBJ1-2; 8 bases line up with TRBD1. The CDR3 has 13 amino acids. Trimming removed 6 bases from V and 4 bases from J; junction bases left unmatched: 4. Germline-derived CDR1 and CDR2 are MNHNS and SASEGT. The CDR3 bases are TGTGCCAGCAGCAGGACAGGGACCTATGGCTACACCTTC. Translating gives CASSRTGTYGYTF.

The chain joins TRBV7-9 to TRBJ1-2, with TRBD1 matching 8 bases. With V trimmed by 4 bases and J by 0 bases, 7 bases remained unmatched. The CDR3 length is 16 residues. Germline V CDR1 and CDR2: SEHNR, FQNEAQ (reference sequence). The CDR3 spells CASSSGTGEANYGYTF. CDR3 bases: TGTGCCAGCAGCTCCGGGACAGGAGAAGCTAACTATGGCTACACCTTC.

The V and J genes are TRBV7-9 and TRBJ2-7; D not resolved. V was shortened by 0 bases and J by 5 bases, with 5 bases between the two germline ends. The CDR3 has 12 amino acids. Germline V gene sequence: CDR1 SEHNR, CDR2 FQNEAQ (reference sequence). The CDR3 coding sequence is TGTGCCAGCAGCTTAGCCCTTAACGAGCAGTACTTC. Translating it yields CASSLALNEQYF.

The rearrangement links TRBV4-3 to TRBJ2-7, with D unresolved. Trimming took 0 bases from V and 0 from J, leaving 15 bases between them. Germline V gene sequence: CDR1 LGHNA, CDR2 YSLEER. This CDR3 comprises 17 residues. CDR3 nucleotides: TGCGCCAGCAGCCAAGAACCCCGTAACCGTTTCTCCTACGAGCAGTACTTC. Translation: CASSQEPRNRFSYEQYF.

V and J are TRBV19 and TRBJ1-1; perhaps TRBD1 as D (5 bases). CDR3 length: 15 residues. CDR1 and CDR2 (germline): LNHDA, SQIVND (reference sequence). Trimming took off 6 bases at V and 4 bases at J, with 18 bases between the two ends. The CDR3 is CASRPGGNGGTEAFF. CDR3 DNA sequence: TGTGCCAGTAGGCCCGGCGGGAATGGGGGCACTGAAGCTTTCTTT.

The V gene is TRBV5-5, the J gene TRBJ2-5; D may be TRBD1 (5 bases). The V gene's germline CDR1 is SGHKS and CDR2 YYEKEE (reference sequence). V dropped 0 bases and J dropped 2 bases, with 11 bases sitting between them. The CDR3 has 15 residues. CDR3 sequence: CASSLGDRIQETQYF. The CDR3 bases are TGTGCCAGCAGCTTGGGAGACAGAATACAAGAGACCCAGTACTTC.

J is TRBJ2-2 and V is TRBV5-4, with 9 nucleotides matching TRBD1. In germline, CDR1 is SGHNT, CDR2 YYREEE (reference sequence). This CDR3 contains 16 residues. With V trimmed by 0 bases and J by 5 bases, 5 bases remained unmatched. The DNA for the CDR3 is TGTGCCAGCAGCTTGGACAGGGGGCTTAGGACCGGGGAGCTGTTTTTT. This encodes CASSLDRGLRTGELFF.

V and J are TRBV6-5 and TRBJ1-2; TRBD1 is a possible D gene (5 bases). Germline CDR1 reads MNHEY; CDR2 reads SVGAGI. This CDR3 comprises 13 residues. Trimming removed 5 bases from V and 4 bases from J, with 11 bases in between. CDR3 in amino acids: CASSPDSSYGYTF. CDR3 nucleotides: TGTGCCAGCAGTCCTGACAGCTCCTATGGCTACACCTTC.

This clone was found once. The rearrangement joins TRBV15 to TRBJ1-4; no reliable D call. Trimming cost V 1 base and J 2 bases, with 8 bases left between them. Germline V gives CDR1 LNHNV, CDR2 YYDKDF (reference sequence). The CDR3 runs to 15 residues. The DNA for the CDR3 is TGTGCCACCAGCAGAGGTGAGGCGACTAATGAAAAACTGTTTTTT. Protein: CATSRGEATNEKLFF.

The chain has TRBV5-1 and TRBJ1-2; D not resolved. CDR1 SGHRS and CDR2 YFSETQ come from the germline V gene. CDR3 length: 13 residues. V shed 0 bases and J shed 8 bases, with 11 bases lying between them. CDR3 sequence: CASSLASGNGYTF. DNA for the CDR3: TGCGCCAGCAGCTTGGCCTCAGGCAACGGCTACACCTTC.

There are a few counts of this clone. V and J are TRBV9 and TRBJ1-6; TRBD1 matches at 7 bases. Germline V gene sequence: CDR1 SGDLS, CDR2 YYNGEE. V dropped 3 bases and J dropped 8; count of bases not matched to a gene: 8. The CDR3 consists of 15 residues. CDR3 nucleotide sequence: TGTGCCAGCAGCGATCGGGACAGTAGGTATTCACCCCTCCACTTT. Translated: CASSDRDSRYSPLHF.

This clone was detected ten times or more. The junction does not match germline at one end; this may be a read error. The CDR3 sequence is CASSLGRGAGETQYF. The DNA of the CDR3 is TGTGCTAGCAGCTTAGGTCGTGGGGCTGGGGAGACCCAGTACTTC. This chain links TRBV7-7 with TRBJ2-5, with a weak D call TRBD1 (5 bases). The CDR3 totals 15 residues. Germline CDR1 is SSHAT and CDR2 is FNYEAQ (reference sequence).

J is TRBJ1-1 and V is TRBV5-1; D gene ambiguous. Trimming took off 0 bases at V and 5 bases at J, with 11 bases between the two ends. Per germline, CDR1 SGHRS and CDR2 YFSETQ. The CDR3 sequence is 14 residues long. Here the CDR3 DNA reads TGCGCCAGCAGCTTGGGGGGTACATCGACTGAAGCTTTCTTT. It specifies CASSLGGTSTEAFF.

This chain links TRBV19 with TRBJ2-3; D remains unclear. CDR3 length: 16 residues. V was shortened by 4 bases and J by 1 base, with 15 bases between the two germline ends. Germline V gives CDR1 LNHDA, CDR2 SQIVND (reference sequence). In DNA, the CDR3 is TGTGCCAGTAGTACTCAAGGCATTCCCGGCACAGATACGCAGTATTTT. This gives the protein CASSTQGIPGTDTQYF.

This chain links TRBV5-4 with TRBJ1-2; perhaps TRBD1 as D (6 bases). This CDR3 contains 14 residues. V lost 2 bases and J 2 bases, leaving 10 bases between the germline ends. Germline V gene data show CDR1 as SGHNT and CDR2 as YYREEE (reference sequence). CDR3 coding DNA: TGTGCCAGCAGCTTCCCAGGACAGAACTATGGCTACACCTTC. This translates into CASSFPGQNYGYTF.

This clone was detected only once. The chain employs TRBV28 and TRBJ1-3; 9 positions agree with TRBD1. This CDR3 has 14 amino acids. The ends lost 5 bases at V and 8 bases at J; junction bases unmatched: 7. Germline loops: CDR1 MDHEN, CDR2 SYDVKM. The CDR3 spells CASSLDRGLDTIYF. In DNA form, the CDR3 reads TGTGCCAGCAGTCTGGACAGGGGTTTGGACACCATATATTTT.

V gene TRBV5-1 combines with J gene TRBJ1-4; D is ambiguous. From germline, CDR1 is SGHRS and CDR2 YFSETQ. CDR3 length: 11 amino acids. Trimming removed 5 bases at V and 8 bases at J, with 7 bases between. DNA for the CDR3: TGCGCCAGCAGTCTTGGAGAAAAACTGTTTTTT. Protein product: CASSLGEKLFF.

The count of this clone is one. One junction end does not reproduce the germline sequence, and a read error may be involved. The J gene is TRBJ2-3, the V gene TRBV7-7; D is perhaps TRBD1 (6 bases). The CDR3 contains 18 residues. The germline V gene has CDR1 SSHAT and CDR2 FNYEAQ (reference sequence). Here the CDR3 DNA reads TGTGCTAGCAGCTTAGGAGCAGGGGCCCTCTCTTGGACAGATACGCAGTATTTT. Its protein is CASSLGAGALSWTDTQYF.

This rearrangement joins TRBV27 to TRBJ2-3; TRBD1 is a possible D gene (5 bases). Trimming stripped 3 bases from V and 3 bases from J, with 7 bases between. The CDR3 sequence is 13 residues long. Per the germline V gene, CDR1 is MNHEY and CDR2 is SMNVEV (reference sequence). The CDR3 coding sequence is TGTGCCAGCAGTTTTCAGGGTACAGATACGCAGTATTTT. Amino acids: CASSFQGTDTQYF.

V gene TRBV19 combines with J gene TRBJ2-5; D unresolved. There are 14 residues in the CDR3. Germline lookup yields CDR1 LNHDA and CDR2 SQIVND (reference sequence). V lost 2 bases and J lost 2, with 9 bases in between. The CDR3 reads CASSISSSQETQYF. In nucleotides, the CDR3 is TGTGCCAGTAGTATATCCAGTTCTCAAGAGACCCAGTACTTC.